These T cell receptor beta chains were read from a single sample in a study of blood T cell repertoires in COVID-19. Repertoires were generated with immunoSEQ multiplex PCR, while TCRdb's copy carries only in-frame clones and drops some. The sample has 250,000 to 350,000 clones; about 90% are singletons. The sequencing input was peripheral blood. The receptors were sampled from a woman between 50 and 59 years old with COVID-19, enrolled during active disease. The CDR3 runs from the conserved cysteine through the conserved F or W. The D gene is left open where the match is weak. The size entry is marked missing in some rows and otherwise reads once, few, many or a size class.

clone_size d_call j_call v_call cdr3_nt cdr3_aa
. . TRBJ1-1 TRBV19 TGTGCCAGTAACGAAAATAGGGGCACTGAAGCTTTCTTT CASNENRGTEAFF
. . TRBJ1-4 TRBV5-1 TGCGCCAGCAGCTTCAGTGTTCCCAATGAAAAACTGTTTTTT CASSFSVPNEKLFF
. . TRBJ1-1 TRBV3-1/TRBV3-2 TGTGCCAGCAGCCAACTTGAGGGTCGTCGCATGAACACTGAAGCTTTCTTT CASSQLEGRRMNTEAFF
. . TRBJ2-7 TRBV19 TGTGCCAGTAGTTATCTCAGGGGTTACGAGCAGTACTTC CASSYLRGYEQYF
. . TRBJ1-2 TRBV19 TGTGCCAGTAGTATAGATCAGGAGGCAGCTAACTATGGCTACACCTTC CASSIDQEAANYGYTF
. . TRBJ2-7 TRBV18 TGTGCCAGCTCACCAGGGACGGGAGACTACGAGCAGTACTTC CASSPGTGDYEQYF
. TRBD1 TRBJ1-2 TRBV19 TGTGCCAGTAGTATCGACAGGGCGGATGGCTACACCTTC CASSIDRADGYTF
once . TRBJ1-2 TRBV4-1 TGCGCCAGCAGCCAAGGACAGATACCCTATGGCTACACCTTC CASSQGQIPYGYTF
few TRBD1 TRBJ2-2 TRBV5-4 TGTGCCAGCAGCTCCACCGCAGGGGGCGGGGAGCTGTTTTTT CASSSTAGGGELFF
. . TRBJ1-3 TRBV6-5 TGTGCCAGCAGCGCCGGCGCGGGGTACGGAAACACCATATATTTT CASSAGAGYGNTIYF
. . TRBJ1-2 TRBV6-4 TGTGCCAGCAGTGAGCACCCCGCAGATCGCTATGGCTACACCTTC CASSEHPADRYGYTF
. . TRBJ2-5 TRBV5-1 TGCGCCAGCAGCCTGGCCGGGGGAGAGACCCAGTACTTC CASSLAGGETQYF
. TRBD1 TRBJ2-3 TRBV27 TGTGCCAGCAGTAGGACAGGCCCCGGGGCAGATACGCAGTATTTT CASSRTGPGADTQYF
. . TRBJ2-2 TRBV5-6 TGTGCCAGCAGCTTCGGACTGCGAGACGGGGAGCTGTTTTTT CASSFGLRDGELFF
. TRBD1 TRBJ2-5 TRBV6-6 TGTGCCAGCAGTTACCCCCCTACAGGGGTCGGGGAGACCCAGTACTTC CASSYPPTGVGETQYF
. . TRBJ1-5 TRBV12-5 TGTGCTAGTAAAGGGGATGTCAATCAGCCCCAGCATTTT CASKGDVNQPQHF
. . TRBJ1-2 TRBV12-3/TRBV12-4 TGTGCCAGCAGCCCCTATGATGGCTACACCTTC CASSPYDGYTF
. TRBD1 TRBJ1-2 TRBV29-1 TGCAGCGTTGGTTCCCTTCGACAGGGGGCGCGAGGCTACACCTTC CSVGSLRQGARGYTF
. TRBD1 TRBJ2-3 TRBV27 TGTGCCAGCAGTTTATCACGGACAGGGGGACCAGATACGCAGTATTTT CASSLSRTGGPDTQYF
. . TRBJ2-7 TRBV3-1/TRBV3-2 TGTGCCAGCAGCCATGATCGATGGGCCGAGCAGTACTTC CASSHDRWAEQYF
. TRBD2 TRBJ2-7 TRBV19 TGTGCCAGTAGTCCAGAACCTAGCGGACTAAGCTCCTACGAGCAGTACTTC CASSPEPSGLSSYEQYF
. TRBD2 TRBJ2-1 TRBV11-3 TGTGCCAGCAGCTTAAGCGGGAGCTCCTACAATGAGCAGTTCTTC CASSLSGSSYNEQFF
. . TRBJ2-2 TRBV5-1 TGCGCCAGCAGCTTACAGGTGCCTTCGAACACCGGGGAGCTGTTTTTT CASSLQVPSNTGELFF